The next 29 T cell receptor beta chains were all read from a single sample in a study of PD-1 blockade in classical Hodgkin lymphoma. Produced via immunoSEQ multiplex PCR; TCRdb's table is partial and in-frame only. This sample yields around 15,000 clones, of which about 83% are seen a single time; approximately 15% belongs to the top ten. This sample's time point: cycle 4 day 1 (C4D1), after about 6 weeks of nivolumab. Each of the patients experienced relapse following autologous stem cell transplantation, and their brentuximab vedotin exposure differed. Sequences were derived from peripheral blood mononuclear cells (PBMCs), sampled before the fourth cycle of nivolumab. The receptors shown here come from a human donor with classical Hodgkin lymphoma.

The chain has TRBV5-1 and TRBJ2-7; 15 bases are a match to TRBD2. The CDR3 sequence is 17 residues long. Germline CDR1 reads SGHRS; CDR2 reads YFSETQ. With V trimmed by 3 bases and J by 0 bases, 4 bases remained unmatched. CDR3 DNA sequence: TGCGCCAGCAGCTCCGGGACTAGCGGGGGGAGCTCCTACGAGCAGTACTTC. Translating it yields CASSSGTSGGSSYEQYF.

The gene calls are TRBV5-1 and TRBJ1-2, with D unresolved. CDR3 length: 13 residues. V shed 4 bases and J shed 7 bases, with 14 bases lying between them. Germline V gene sequence: CDR1 SGHRS, CDR2 YFSETQ. CDR3 coding DNA: TGCGCCAGCAGCCCTGGTAGTCTCGTTGGCTACACCTTC. Its translation is CASSPGSLVGYTF.

The V call is TRBV7-9, the J call TRBJ1-1, with unresolved D. CDR1 SEHNR and CDR2 FQNEAQ come from the germline V gene (reference sequence). Trimming removed 5 bases from V and 1 base from J, with 11 bases in between. The CDR3 runs to 14 residues. The CDR3 DNA follows: TGTGCCAGCAGCCCGCAGACGCGGAACACTGAAGCTTTCTTT. It specifies CASSPQTRNTEAFF.

This chain links TRBV27 with TRBJ1-5; D not resolved. The V gene lost 2 bases and the J gene lost 2 bases, with 10 bases spanning the gap. There are 15 residues in the CDR3. Germline V gives CDR1 MNHEY, CDR2 SMNVEV (reference sequence). This CDR3 is CASSLRAMGNQPQHF. CDR3 nucleotide sequence: TGTGCCAGCAGTTTAAGGGCTATGGGCAATCAGCCCCAGCATTTT.

This clone was seen a few times. The V and J genes are TRBV6-6 and TRBJ1-2, with TRBD1 as a possible D gene (6 bases). Germline values: CDR1 MNHNY, CDR2 SVGAGI (reference sequence). Trimming pared 7 bases from V and 2 bases from J, leaving 11 bases between. CDR3 size: 13 residues. CDR3 amino acids: CASTRGANYGYTF. DNA of the CDR3: TGTGCCAGCACTCGGGGGGCGAACTATGGCTACACCTTC.

The chain links TRBV4-1 to TRBJ2-2; 9 bases fit TRBD1. The J segment lost 7 bases and the V segment lost 4 bases, leaving 10 bases of the junction unmatched. CDR3 size: 16 residues. Germline V gene sequence: CDR1 MGHRA, CDR2 YSYEKL. The CDR3 DNA reads as TGCGCCAGCAGCCCCCCGGGACAGGGTCTGGTCGGGGAGCTGTTTTTT. Its protein is CASSPPGQGLVGELFF.

The chain recombines TRBV2 with TRBJ1-5; 9 bases are a match to TRBD1. This CDR3 region has 14 residues. V was clipped by 5 bases and J by 6 bases; unmatched bases: 5. Germline V gives CDR1 SNHLY, CDR2 FYNNEI. CDR3 nucleotides: TGTGCCAGCAGTAAACAGGGGGCTTCTCAGCCCCAGCATTTT. It is translated as CASSKQGASQPQHF.

The rearrangement links TRBV10-3 to TRBJ2-4, with 7 bases identical to TRBD2. Germline CDR1 is ENHRY and CDR2 is SYGVKD. V shed 2 bases and J 0 bases; nucleotides not matched to a gene: 10. This CDR3 is built from 18 residues. The CDR3 DNA is TGTGCCATCAGTGAGGTCCCCGCGGGAGAAGGAGCCAAAAACATTCAGTACTTC. This sequence encodes CAISEVPAGEGAKNIQYF.

For this clone: At the DNA level, this CDR3 is encoded by other sequences in the same sample as well. The rearrangement uses TRBV7-9 and TRBJ1-5, with unresolved D. The V end lost 5 bases, the J end lost 6 bases, and 17 bases lay between the germline ends. CDR1 and CDR2 (germline): SEHNR, FQNEAQ (reference sequence). This CDR3 comprises 15 residues. The DNA for the CDR3 is TGTGCCAGCAGCCACGACGGAGGGTTGACTCAGCCCCAGCATTTT. As protein: CASSHDGGLTQPQHF.

This clone was seen once. The rearrangement uses TRBV19 and TRBJ1-1, with D tentatively TRBD1 (6 bases). The germline V gene has CDR1 LNHDA and CDR2 SQIVND (reference sequence). The CDR3 length is 17 residues. V was clipped by 3 bases and J by 0 bases, with 17 bases between them. In DNA form, the CDR3 reads TGTGCCAGTAGTATCGGTTGGGGGCGGTGGATGAACACTGAAGCTTTCTTT. It encodes CASSIGWGRWMNTEAFF.

The rearrangement links TRBV15 to TRBJ2-1, with D uncertain. Germline V gene lookup returns CDR1 LNHNV and CDR2 YYDKDF (reference sequence). Trimming took 5 bases from V and 4 from J, leaving 18 bases between them. This CDR3 is 16 amino acids long. The CDR3 DNA reads TGTGCCACCAGCGAACCGCCGGTCCGACCATACAATGAGCAGTTCTTC. As protein: CATSEPPVRPYNEQFF. The whole variable domain, filled in from reference TRBV15 and TRBJ2-1, reads DAMVIQNPRYQVTQFGKPVTLSCSQTLNHNVMYWYQQKSSQAPKLLFHYYDKDFNNEADTPDNFQSRRPNTSFCFLDIRSPGLGDTAMYLCATSEPPVRPYNEQFFGPGTRLTVL.

This chain connects TRBV2 to TRBJ2-1, with no clear D. Trimming removed 4 bases at V and 9 bases at J, with 19 bases between. Germline CDR1 reads SNHLY; CDR2 reads FYNNEI. This CDR3 comprises 15 residues. CDR3: CASSAPEVLPSEQFF. DNA for the CDR3: TGTGCCAGCAGTGCCCCTGAGGTTCTCCCAAGTGAGCAGTTCTTC.

This clone occurred a few times. Relative to the germline gene, one junction end is altered; a read error may explain this. V usage is TRBV6-5 and J usage is TRBJ2-3, with 15 bases lining up with TRBD2. The CDR3 runs to 15 residues. Per germline, CDR1 MNHEY and CDR2 SVGAGI. CDR3 region: CASSNGLAGGDTQYF. The CDR3 DNA reads as TGTGCCAGCAGCAACGGACTAGCGGGGGGGGATACACAGTATTTT.

V and J are TRBV5-1 and TRBJ2-5; D call uncertain. Looked up from germline, CDR1 is SGHRS and CDR2 is YFSETQ. V gave up 2 bases and J gave up 0 bases, with 11 bases separating them. The CDR3 has 15 residues. DNA of the CDR3: TGCGCCAGCAGCTTCAGTGCAGCGAACCAAGAGACCCAGTACTTC. Amino acids: CASSFSAANQETQYF. The full variable domain, with the rest looked up from reference TRBV5-1 and TRBJ2-5, is KAGVTQTPRYLIKTRGQQVTLSCSPISGHRSVSWYQQTPGQGLQFLFEYFSETQRNKGNFPGRFSGRQFSNSRSEMNVSTLELGDSALYLCASSFSAANQETQYFGPGTRLLVL.

This clone was detected a few times. V usage is TRBV5-1 and J usage is TRBJ2-5; the D gene is possibly TRBD2 (6 bases). The CDR3 consists of 13 residues. The ends were cut back, 2 bases at V and 5 bases at J, with 10 bases in the middle. Per the germline V gene, CDR1 is SGHRS and CDR2 is YFSETQ. DNA for the CDR3: TGCGCCAGCAGCTTAGGAGGGGTGGAGACCCAGTACTTC. This sequence encodes CASSLGGVETQYF.

J is TRBJ1-3 and V is TRBV4-2, with a tentative D call TRBD1 (6 bases). The germline CDR1 and CDR2 sequences are LGHNA and YNFKEQ. The CDR3 consists of 17 residues. V shed 4 bases and J shed 0 bases, with 16 bases lying between them. The DNA for the CDR3 is TGTGCCAGCAGCCTAGGGGGGGTCAGCAGCTCTGGAAACACCATATATTTT. Translation: CASSLGGVSSSGNTIYF.

The chain is built from TRBV28 and TRBJ2-6; D remains ambiguous. This CDR3 has 16 residues. Per the germline V gene, CDR1 is MDHEN and CDR2 is SYDVKM. Trimming took 7 bases from V and 0 from J, leaving 13 bases between them. The CDR3 sequence is CASKLDGDSGANVLTF. The CDR3 region has the DNA TGTGCCAGCAAATTGGACGGCGACTCTGGGGCCAACGTCCTGACTTTC.

This clone appeared once. This rearrangement joins TRBV7-2 to TRBJ1-3; D possibly corresponds to TRBD1 (5 bases). This CDR3 contains 15 residues. V was pared by 1 base and J by 5 bases, with 12 bases between. The germline CDR1 and CDR2 sequences are SGHTA and FQGNSA. The CDR3 DNA reads TGTGCCAGCAGCTTAGTGCAGGGATTGAGAAACACCATATATTTT. Protein sequence: CASSLVQGLRNTIYF.

This chain connects TRBV5-1 to TRBJ1-2, with a possible D match to TRBD1 (5 bases). This CDR3 comprises 14 residues. Trimming took off 2 bases at V and 5 bases at J, with 13 bases between the two ends. Germline assignment: CDR1 SGHRS and CDR2 YFSETQ. The CDR3, as DNA: TGCGCCAGCAGCTTAGGCTCAACAGGATATGGCTACACCTTC. This encodes CASSLGSTGYGYTF. Full variable domain (remainder filled in from reference TRBV5-1 and TRBJ1-2): KAGVTQTPRYLIKTRGQQVTLSCSPISGHRSVSWYQQTPGQGLQFLFEYFSETQRNKGNFPGRFSGRQFSNSRSEMNVSTLELGDSALYLCASSLGSTGYGYTFGSGTRLTVV.

The chain employs TRBV5-6 and TRBJ1-6; D gene ambiguous. CDR1 and CDR2 from the germline V gene are SGHDT and YYEEEE. This CDR3 has 14 residues. V was pared by 2 bases and J by 9 bases, with 12 bases between. CDR3 bases: TGTGCCAGCAGCTTCGGTGCGGTCTCTTCACCCCTCCACTTT. Residues: CASSFGAVSSPLHF.

The chain joins TRBV5-1 to TRBJ2-2; no reliable D call. The CDR3 contains 16 residues. Looked up from germline, CDR1 is SGHRS and CDR2 is YFSETQ. Trimming removed 6 bases from V and 0 bases from J, with 15 bases in between. Written as DNA, the CDR3 is TGCGCCAGCACCCTGATGGGGTCGGCGAACACCGGGGAGCTGTTTTTT. It encodes CASTLMGSANTGELFF.

The rearrangement joins TRBV5-4 to TRBJ2-7; D is perhaps TRBD1 or TRBD2 (6 bases each). The germline V and J ends were trimmed by 2 bases and 4 bases, with 19 bases remaining between them. The CDR3 spans 16 residues. Germline V CDR1 and CDR2: SGHNT, YYREEE (reference sequence). The CDR3 sequence is CASSFLSAGEAYEQYF. The CDR3 coding sequence is TGTGCCAGCAGCTTCCTATCGGCAGGGGAGGCGTACGAGCAGTACTTC.

This clone has a handful of counts. Different DNA sequences within this sample yield the same CDR3. This chain joins TRBV5-1 and TRBJ2-3, with TRBD1 as a possible D gene (5 bases). Trimming took off 0 bases at V and 3 bases at J, with 5 bases between the two ends. The CDR3 contains 13 residues. From germline, CDR1 is SGHRS and CDR2 YFSETQ. The CDR3: CASSLAGTDTQYF. CDR3 bases: TGCGCCAGCAGCTTGGCAGGGACAGATACGCAGTATTTT.

The count of this clone is one. This chain connects TRBV5-1 to TRBJ2-3, with a possible D match to TRBD2 (6 bases). Trimming left V 3 bases short and J 4 bases short, with 12 bases between. The CDR3 has 14 amino acids. Germline V gene data show CDR1 as SGHRS and CDR2 as YFSETQ. The CDR3 here is CASSSGDVADTQYF. As DNA, the CDR3 is TGCGCCAGCAGCTCGGGGGACGTGGCAGATACGCAGTATTTT.

CDR3 amino acids: CASSAGPTDQPQHF. In DNA, the CDR3 is TGCGCCAGCAGCGCGGGCCCTACGGATCAGCCCCAGCATTTT. This chain uses TRBV5-1 with TRBJ1-5; D unclear. Germline lookup yields CDR1 SGHRS and CDR2 YFSETQ. The CDR3 runs 14 residues. The V and J ends lost 4 bases and 5 bases respectively, with 13 bases between them.

The chain joins TRBV14 to TRBJ1-1, with a possible D match to TRBD1 (5 bases). The germline V gene encodes CDR1 SGHDN and CDR2 FVKESK. V shed 5 bases and J shed 1 base, with 17 bases lying between them. The CDR3 has 16 residues. The CDR3 nucleotides are TGTGCCAGCAGCTCCTTACCTTTGGGGCAGAACACTGAAGCTTTCTTT. Protein sequence: CASSSLPLGQNTEAFF.

The V gene is TRBV11-2, the J gene TRBJ1-2, with D possibly TRBD1 on 5 matching bases. The CDR3 is made up of 15 amino acids. V shed 5 bases and J shed 5 bases, with 18 bases lying between them. The germline gives CDR1 SGHAT, CDR2 FQNNGV. The CDR3 is CASSQPFPGEYGYTF. Here the CDR3 DNA reads TGTGCCAGCAGCCAACCCTTCCCGGGGGAATATGGCTACACCTTC. Variable domain in full (rest from reference TRBV11-2 and TRBJ1-2): EAGVAQSPRYKIIEKRQSVAFWCNPISGHATLYWYQQILGQGPKLLIQFQNNGVVDDSQLPKDRFSAERLKGVDSTLKIQPAKLEDSAVYLCASSQPFPGEYGYTFGSGTRLTVV.

The J gene is TRBJ1-4, the V gene TRBV7-9; tentative D call: TRBD1 (6 bases). Germline V lookup: CDR1 SEHNR, CDR2 FQNEAQ (reference sequence). The V gene lost 4 bases and the J gene lost 8 bases, with 17 bases spanning the gap. The CDR3 has 15 amino acids. CDR3 residues: CASSSGQGQGEKLFF. The CDR3 nucleotides read TGTGCCAGCAGCTCCGGTCAGGGGCAAGGGGAAAAACTGTTTTTT.

The CDR3 bases are TGTGCCAGCAGCTATCTAGCGGGGGCCCCTAGCACAGATACGCAGTATTTT. It encodes CASSYLAGAPSTDTQYF. This chain uses TRBV11-2 with TRBJ2-3, with 10 bases matching TRBD2. This CDR3 has 17 residues. Trimming removed 4 bases from V and 0 bases from J; junction bases left unmatched: 7. Germline-derived CDR1 and CDR2 are SGHAT and FQNNGV. The complete variable domain, with remaining parts taken from reference TRBV11-2 and TRBJ2-3, reads EAGVAQSPRYKIIEKRQSVAFWCNPISGHATLYWYQQILGQGPKLLIQFQNNGVVDDSQLPKDRFSAERLKGVDSTLKIQPAKLEDSAVYLCASSYLAGAPSTDTQYFGPGTRLTVL.